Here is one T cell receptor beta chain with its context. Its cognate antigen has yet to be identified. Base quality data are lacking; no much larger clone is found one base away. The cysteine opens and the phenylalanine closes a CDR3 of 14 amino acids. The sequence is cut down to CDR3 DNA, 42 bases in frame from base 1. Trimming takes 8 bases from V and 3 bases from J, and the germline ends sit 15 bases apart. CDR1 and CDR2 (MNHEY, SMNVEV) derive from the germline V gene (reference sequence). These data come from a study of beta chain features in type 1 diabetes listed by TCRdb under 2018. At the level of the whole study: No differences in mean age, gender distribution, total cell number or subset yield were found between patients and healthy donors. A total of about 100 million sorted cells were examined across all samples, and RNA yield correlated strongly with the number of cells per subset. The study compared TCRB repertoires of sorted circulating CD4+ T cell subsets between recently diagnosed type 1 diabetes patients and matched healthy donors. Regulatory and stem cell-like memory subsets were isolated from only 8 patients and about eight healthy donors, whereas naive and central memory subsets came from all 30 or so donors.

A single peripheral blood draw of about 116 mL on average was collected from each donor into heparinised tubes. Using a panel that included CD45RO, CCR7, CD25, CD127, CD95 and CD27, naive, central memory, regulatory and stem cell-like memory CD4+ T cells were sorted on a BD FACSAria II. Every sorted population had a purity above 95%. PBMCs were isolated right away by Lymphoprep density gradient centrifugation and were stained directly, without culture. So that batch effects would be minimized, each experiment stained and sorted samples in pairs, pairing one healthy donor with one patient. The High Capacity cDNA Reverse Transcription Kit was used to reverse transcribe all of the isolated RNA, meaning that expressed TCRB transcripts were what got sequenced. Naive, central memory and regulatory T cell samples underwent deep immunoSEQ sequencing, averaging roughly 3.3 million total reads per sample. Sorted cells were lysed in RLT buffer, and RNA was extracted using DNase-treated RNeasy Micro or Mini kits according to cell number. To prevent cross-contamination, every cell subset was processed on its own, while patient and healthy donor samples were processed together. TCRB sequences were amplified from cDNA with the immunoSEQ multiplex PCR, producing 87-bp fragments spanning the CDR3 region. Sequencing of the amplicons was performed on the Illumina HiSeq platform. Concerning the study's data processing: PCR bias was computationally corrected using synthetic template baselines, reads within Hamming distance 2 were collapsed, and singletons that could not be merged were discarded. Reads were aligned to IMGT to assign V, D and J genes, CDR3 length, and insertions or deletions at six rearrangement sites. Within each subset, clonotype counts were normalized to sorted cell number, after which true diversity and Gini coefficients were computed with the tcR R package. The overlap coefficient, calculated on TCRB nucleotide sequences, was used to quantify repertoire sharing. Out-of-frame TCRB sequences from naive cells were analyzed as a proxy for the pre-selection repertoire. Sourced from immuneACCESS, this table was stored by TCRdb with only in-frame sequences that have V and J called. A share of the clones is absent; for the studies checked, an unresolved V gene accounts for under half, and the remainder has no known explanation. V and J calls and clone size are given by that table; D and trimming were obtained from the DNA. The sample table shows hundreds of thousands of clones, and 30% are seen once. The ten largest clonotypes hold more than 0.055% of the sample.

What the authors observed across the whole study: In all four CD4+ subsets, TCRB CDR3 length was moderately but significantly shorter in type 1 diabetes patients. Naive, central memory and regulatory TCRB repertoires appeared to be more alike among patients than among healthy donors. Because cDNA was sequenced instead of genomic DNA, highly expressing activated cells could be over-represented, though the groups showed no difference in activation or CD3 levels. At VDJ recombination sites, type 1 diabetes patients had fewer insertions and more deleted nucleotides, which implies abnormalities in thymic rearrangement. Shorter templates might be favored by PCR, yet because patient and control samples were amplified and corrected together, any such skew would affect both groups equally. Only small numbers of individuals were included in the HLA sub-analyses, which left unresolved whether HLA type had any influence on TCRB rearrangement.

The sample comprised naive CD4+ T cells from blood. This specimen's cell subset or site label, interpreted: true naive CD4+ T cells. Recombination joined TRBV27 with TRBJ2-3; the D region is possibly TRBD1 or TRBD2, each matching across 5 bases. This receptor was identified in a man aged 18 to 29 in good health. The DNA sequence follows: TGTGCCAGCCAGAGGGGCCCAAAGACAGATACGCAGTATTTT. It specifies CASQRGPKTDTQYF.